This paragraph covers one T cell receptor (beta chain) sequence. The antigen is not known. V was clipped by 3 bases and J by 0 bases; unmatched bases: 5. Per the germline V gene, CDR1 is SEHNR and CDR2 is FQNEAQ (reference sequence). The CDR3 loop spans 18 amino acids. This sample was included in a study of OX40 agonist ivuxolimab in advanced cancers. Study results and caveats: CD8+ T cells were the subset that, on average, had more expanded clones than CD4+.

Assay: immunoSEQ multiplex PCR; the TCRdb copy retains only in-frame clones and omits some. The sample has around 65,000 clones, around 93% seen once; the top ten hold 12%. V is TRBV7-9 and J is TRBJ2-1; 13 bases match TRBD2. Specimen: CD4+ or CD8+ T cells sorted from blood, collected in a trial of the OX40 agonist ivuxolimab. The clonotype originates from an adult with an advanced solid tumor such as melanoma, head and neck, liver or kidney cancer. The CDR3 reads CASSFATSGRGSYNEQFF. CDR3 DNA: TGTGCCAGCAGCTTCGCTACTAGCGGGAGGGGCTCCTACAATGAGCAGTTCTTC.